This T cell receptor beta chain was recovered during a study of blood T cell repertoires in COVID-19. At the level of the study: There were acute and convalescent COVID-19 samples, and they came from the United States, Italy and Spain.

CDR3 length: 14 amino acids. CDR1 is ENHRY, CDR2 SYGVKD, per germline. V shed 11 bases and J shed 4 bases, with 18 bases lying between them. Clones were read by immunoSEQ multiplex PCR, and TCRdb kept only the in-frame ones, dropping some. The sample yields 100,000 or so clones, approximately 88% seen once. The chain has TRBV10-3 and TRBJ2-1, with a possible D match to TRBD2 (5 bases). This sequence was found in a woman aged 55-75 years with acute or convalescent COVID-19. The sample taken for sequencing was peripheral blood. The DNA for the CDR3 is TGTGCCCCCCCCTCCCGGAGGCTATACAATGAGCAGTTCTTC. It yields the protein CAPPSRRLYNEQFF.